This TCR beta chain was observed in a study of cytomegalovirus exposure and HLA in healthy donors. The study's findings and limits: Certain sequence variants were highly shared and formed a cluster, and this cluster was likely a sequencing artifact. Later findings reportedly placed an Asian-associated ancestry cluster below the roughly 660-donor mean for N-insertions.

Of note for this clone: The target antigen is unknown.

60 Vbeta and 13 Jbeta primers were used in PCR. TCRdb's copy holds only in-frame clones and misses some; the assay was immunoSEQ multiplex PCR. Of a few hundred thousand clones in the sample, 70% to 80% are singletons; the top ten hold about 16%. Germline loops: CDR1 MGHRA, CDR2 YSYEKL. This CDR3 has 16 residues. The V gene end was trimmed by 3 bases and the J gene end by 0 bases; junction bases not matched to a gene: 7. The rearrangement uses TRBV4-1 and TRBJ2-7; 8 bases fit TRBD2. The clonotype originates from a man in his forties in good health and CMV-seronegative. The sample taken for sequencing was PBMCs. This chain's CDR3 is CASSHVLGGGSYEQYF. In DNA form, the CDR3 reads TGCGCCAGCAGCCATGTTCTCGGGGGGGGCTCCTACGAGCAGTACTTC.